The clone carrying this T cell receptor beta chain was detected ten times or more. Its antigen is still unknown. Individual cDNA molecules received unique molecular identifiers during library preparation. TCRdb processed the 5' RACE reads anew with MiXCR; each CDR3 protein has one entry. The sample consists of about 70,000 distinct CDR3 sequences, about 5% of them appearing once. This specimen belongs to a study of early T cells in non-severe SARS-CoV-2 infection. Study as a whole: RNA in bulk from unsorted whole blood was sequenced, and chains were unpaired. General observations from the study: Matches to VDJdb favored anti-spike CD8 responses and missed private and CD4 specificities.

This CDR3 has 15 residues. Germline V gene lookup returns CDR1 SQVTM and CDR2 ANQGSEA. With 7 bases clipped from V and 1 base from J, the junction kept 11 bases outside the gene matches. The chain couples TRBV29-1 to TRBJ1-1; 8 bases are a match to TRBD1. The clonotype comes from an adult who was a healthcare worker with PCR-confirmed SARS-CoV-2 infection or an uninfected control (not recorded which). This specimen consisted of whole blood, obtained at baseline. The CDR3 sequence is CSGHDTGGRNTEAFF. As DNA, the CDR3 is TGCAGCGGACACGATACAGGGGGGAGGAACACTGAAGCTTTCTTT.